The source of this T cell receptor (beta chain) is a study of identical twins. J was trimmed by 9 bases and V by 4 bases; bases with no gene match: 8. The CDR3 contains 14 residues. From germline, CDR1 is MDHEN and CDR2 SYDVKM. TCRdb reprocessed the 5' RACE reads via MiXCR and lists one record per CDR3 protein. The sample has about 470,000 distinct CDR3 sequences, 20% to 25% seen once. This sample was also put to use in a study of T cells expressing NK-cell markers.

The chain couples TRBV28 to TRBJ2-1, with 8 bases that match TRBD1. The clonotype comes from a woman aged 18-29 years in good health. Sequences were obtained from CD4+ T cells sorted from blood. In DNA, the CDR3 is TGTGCCAGCAGTTCCCAGGGGGCGCGAAGTGAGCAGTTCTTC. Translation gives CASSSQGARSEQFF.